This T cell receptor beta chain was recorded in a study of blood T cell repertoires in COVID-19. On the study more broadly: Sources were T cells, B-cell-depleted T cells, or PBMCs; the material itself was cDNA or gDNA.

V shed 4 bases and J shed 3 bases, with 12 bases lying between them. The CDR3 consists of 13 residues. The germline CDR1 and CDR2 sequences are SQVTM and ANQGSEA. Here immunoSEQ multiplex PCR was the method, and the copy in TCRdb shows in-frame clones only, minus some. Of fewer than 300,000 clones in the sample, approximately 91% were seen once. Sequencing used peripheral blood. This rearrangement joins TRBV29-1 to TRBJ1-1; possibly TRBD1 for D (6 bases). The TCR originated in a woman in her twenties or thirties with COVID-19, enrolled during active disease. CDR3 region: CSVGLGGDTEAFF. CDR3 nucleotide sequence: TGCAGCGTTGGCTTAGGGGGGGACACTGAAGCTTTCTTT.